Only one count was recorded for the clone carrying this T cell receptor beta chain. Its antigen is not identified. Cells designated naive CD8 were CD45RO-negative and were positively selected for CCR7, with terminally differentiated effector memory CD45RA+ cells excluded. Only Caucasian adults living in Nashville, Tennessee served as donors. Over several immunoSEQ plates, each subset's genomic DNA was distributed in even portions. Sequenced by immunoSEQ multiplex PCR; TCRdb stores in-frame clones only, minus some. The sample yields around 1.9 million clones, about 94% seen once. The source of the sample is a study of shared clonotypes between healthy human individuals. Study conclusions and caveats: Clonotype sharing levels among donors were expected to vary with sequencing depth. Naive CD4 clonotypes were shared across a handful of donors at about 5%.

CDR1 is SEHNR, CDR2 FQNEAQ, per germline (reference sequence). Trimming removed 5 bases from V and 2 bases from J; junction bases left unmatched: 6. The CDR3 spans 14 residues. The chain links TRBV7-9 to TRBJ2-7; 7 bases map to TRBD1. The sample consisted of naive CD8+ T cells from PBMCs. The sequence came from a man aged 18 to 29 in good health. Some clones in this sample may be carry-over from other donors' samples. The CDR3 nucleotides are TGTGCCAGCAGCCCCCCGACAGGGACCTACGAGCAGTACTTC. Its protein product is CASSPPTGTYEQYF.